Given below is one TCR beta chain in context. Its antigen remains unidentified. The data originate from a study of shared clonotypes between healthy human individuals. Study-wide background: Contributing individuals were a couple of females and three males aged 18 to 49.

Overall study results and limits: Memory subsets had estimated richness that was generally smaller than that of naive subsets.

Germline CDR1 WSHSY, CDR2 SAAADI. The CDR3 loop spans 14 amino acids. The ends lost 4 bases at V and 4 bases at J; junction bases unmatched: 3. Sequenced by immunoSEQ multiplex PCR; TCRdb stores in-frame clones only, minus some. The table has about 2 million clones, about 95% seen once. Terminally differentiated effector memory CD45RA+ cells were excluded by CCR7 positive selection of CD45RO-negative cells. Within Nashville, Tennessee resided all donors, each a Caucasian adult. The chain combines TRBV10-2 with TRBJ2-3, with 9 bases lining up with TRBD2. Sequenced input: naive CD8+ T cells sorted from blood. The sequence was collected from a man aged 18 to 29 in good health. CDR3 sequence reads: CASSVAGDPDTQYF. CDR3 nucleotides: TGCGCCAGCAGTGTAGCGGGAGACCCAGATACGCAGTATTTT.